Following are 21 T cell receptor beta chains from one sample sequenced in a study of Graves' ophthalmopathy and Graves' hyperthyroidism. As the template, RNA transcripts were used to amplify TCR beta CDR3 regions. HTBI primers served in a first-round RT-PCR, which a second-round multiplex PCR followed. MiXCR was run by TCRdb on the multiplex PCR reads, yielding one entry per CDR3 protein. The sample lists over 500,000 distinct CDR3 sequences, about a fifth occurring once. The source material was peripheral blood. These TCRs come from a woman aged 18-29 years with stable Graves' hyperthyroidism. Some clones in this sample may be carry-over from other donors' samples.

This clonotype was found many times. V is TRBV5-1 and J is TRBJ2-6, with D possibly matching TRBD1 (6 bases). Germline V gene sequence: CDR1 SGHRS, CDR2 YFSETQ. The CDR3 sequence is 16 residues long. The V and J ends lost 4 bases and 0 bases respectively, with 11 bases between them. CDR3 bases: TGCGCCAGCAGCCCACGACAGGACTCTGGGGCCAACGTCCTGACTTTC. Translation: CASSPRQDSGANVLTF.

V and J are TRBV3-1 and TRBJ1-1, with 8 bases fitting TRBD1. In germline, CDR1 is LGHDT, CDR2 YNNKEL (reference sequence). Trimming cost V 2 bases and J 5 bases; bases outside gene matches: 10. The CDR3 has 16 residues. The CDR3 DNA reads TGTGCCAGCAGCCAACCAACAGTCAGGGGGCTAACTGAAGCTTTCTTT. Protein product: CASSQPTVRGLTEAFF.

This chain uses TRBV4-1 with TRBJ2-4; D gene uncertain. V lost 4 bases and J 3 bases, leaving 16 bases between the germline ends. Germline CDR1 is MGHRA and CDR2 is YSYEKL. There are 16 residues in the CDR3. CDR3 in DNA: TGCGCCAGCAGCCGATCCGATCCCTGGGGCAAAAACATTCAGTACTTC. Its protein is CASSRSDPWGKNIQYF.

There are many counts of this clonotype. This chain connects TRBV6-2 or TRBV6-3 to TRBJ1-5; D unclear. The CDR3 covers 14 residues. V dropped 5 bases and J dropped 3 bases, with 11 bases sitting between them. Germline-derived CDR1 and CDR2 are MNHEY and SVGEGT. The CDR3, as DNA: TGTGCCAGCAGTCAGCAGTGGTACAATCAGCCCCAGCATTTT. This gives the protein CASSQQWYNQPQHF.

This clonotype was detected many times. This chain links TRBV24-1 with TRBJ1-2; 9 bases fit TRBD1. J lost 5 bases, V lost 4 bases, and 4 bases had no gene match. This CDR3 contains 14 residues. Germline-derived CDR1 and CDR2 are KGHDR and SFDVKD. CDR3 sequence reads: CATSETGQGYGYTF. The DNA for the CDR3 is TGTGCCACCAGTGAGACGGGACAGGGTTATGGCTACACCTTC.

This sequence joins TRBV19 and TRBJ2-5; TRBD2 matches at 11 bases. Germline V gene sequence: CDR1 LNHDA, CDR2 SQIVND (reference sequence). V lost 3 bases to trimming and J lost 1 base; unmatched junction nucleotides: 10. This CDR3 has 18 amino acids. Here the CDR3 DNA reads TGTGCCAGTAGTATTCGGGCTAGCGGGGGGACCCTCCAAGAGACCCAGTACTTC. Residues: CASSIRASGGTLQETQYF.

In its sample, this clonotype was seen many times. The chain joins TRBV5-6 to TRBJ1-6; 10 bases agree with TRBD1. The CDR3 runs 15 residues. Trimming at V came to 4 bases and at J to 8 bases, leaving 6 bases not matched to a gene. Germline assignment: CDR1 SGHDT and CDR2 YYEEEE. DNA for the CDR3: TGTGCCAGCAGCGGGACCGGGACAGGGGATTCACCCCTCCACTTT. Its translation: CASSGTGTGDSPLHF.

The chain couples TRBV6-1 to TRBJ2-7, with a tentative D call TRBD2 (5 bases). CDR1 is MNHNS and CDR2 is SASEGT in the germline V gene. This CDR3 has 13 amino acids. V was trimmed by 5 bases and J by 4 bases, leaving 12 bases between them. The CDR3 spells CASSPYRGYEQYF. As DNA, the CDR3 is TGTGCCAGCAGTCCCTACCGGGGATACGAGCAGTACTTC.

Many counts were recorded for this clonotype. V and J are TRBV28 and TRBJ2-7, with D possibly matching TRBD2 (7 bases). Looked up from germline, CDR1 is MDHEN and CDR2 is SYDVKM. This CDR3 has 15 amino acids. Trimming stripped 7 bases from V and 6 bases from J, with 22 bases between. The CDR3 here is CASKISGGRSPEQYF. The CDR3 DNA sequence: TGTGCCAGCAAAATTTCCGGGGGGCGATCTCCCGAGCAGTACTTC. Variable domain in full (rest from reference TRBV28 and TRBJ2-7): DVKVTQSSRYLVKRTGEKVFLECVQDMDHENMFWYRQDPGLGLRLIYFSYDVKMKEKGDIPEGYSVSREKKERFSLILESASTNQTSMYLCASKISGGRSPEQYFGPGTRLTVT.

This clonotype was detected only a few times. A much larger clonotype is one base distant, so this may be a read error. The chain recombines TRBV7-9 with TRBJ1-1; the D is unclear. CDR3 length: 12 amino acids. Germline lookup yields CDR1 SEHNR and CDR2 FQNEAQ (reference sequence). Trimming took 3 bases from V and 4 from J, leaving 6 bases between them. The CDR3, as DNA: TGTGCCAGCAGCTTTCACCTCACTGAAGCTTTCTTT. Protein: CASSFHLTEAFF. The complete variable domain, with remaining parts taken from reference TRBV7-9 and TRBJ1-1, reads DTGVSQNPRHKITKRGQNVTFRCDPISEHNRLYWYRQTLGQGPEFLTYFQNEAQLEKSRLLSDRFSAERPKGSFSTLEIQRTEQGDSAMYLCASSFHLTEAFFGQGTRLTVV.

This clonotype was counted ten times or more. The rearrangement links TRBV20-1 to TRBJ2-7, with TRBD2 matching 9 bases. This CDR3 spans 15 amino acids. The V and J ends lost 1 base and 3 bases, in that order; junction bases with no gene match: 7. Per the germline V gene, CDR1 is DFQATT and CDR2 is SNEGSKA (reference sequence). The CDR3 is CSARVGSGRSYEQYF. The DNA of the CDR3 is TGCAGTGCTAGAGTGGGGAGCGGGAGGAGCTACGAGCAGTACTTC.

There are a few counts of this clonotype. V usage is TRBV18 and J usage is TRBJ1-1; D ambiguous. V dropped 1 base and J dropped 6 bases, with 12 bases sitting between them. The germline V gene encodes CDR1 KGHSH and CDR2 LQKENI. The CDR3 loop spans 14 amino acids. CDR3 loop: CASSPQSGTAEAFF. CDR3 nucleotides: TGTGCCAGCTCACCACAGTCAGGAACCGCTGAAGCTTTCTTT.

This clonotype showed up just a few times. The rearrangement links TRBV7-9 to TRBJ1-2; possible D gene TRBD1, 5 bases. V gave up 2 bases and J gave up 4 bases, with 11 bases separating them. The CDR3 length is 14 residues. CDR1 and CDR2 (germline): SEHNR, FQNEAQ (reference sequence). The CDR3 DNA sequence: TGTGCCAGCAGCTTACACGGGACCTCCTATGGCTACACCTTC. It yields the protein CASSLHGTSYGYTF.

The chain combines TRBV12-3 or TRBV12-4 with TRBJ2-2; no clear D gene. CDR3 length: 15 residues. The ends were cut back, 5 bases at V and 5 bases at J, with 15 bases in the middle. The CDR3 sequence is CASSGLGRPTGELFF. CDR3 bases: TGTGCCAGCAGTGGGTTGGGCAGACCTACCGGGGAGCTGTTTTTT.

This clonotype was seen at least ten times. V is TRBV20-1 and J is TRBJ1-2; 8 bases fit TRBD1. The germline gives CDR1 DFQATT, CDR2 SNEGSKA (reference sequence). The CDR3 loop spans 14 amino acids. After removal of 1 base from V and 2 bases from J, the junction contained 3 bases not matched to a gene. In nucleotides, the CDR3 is TGCAGTGCTAGAGTGGACAGGGACAACTATGGCTACACCTTC. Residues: CSARVDRDNYGYTF.

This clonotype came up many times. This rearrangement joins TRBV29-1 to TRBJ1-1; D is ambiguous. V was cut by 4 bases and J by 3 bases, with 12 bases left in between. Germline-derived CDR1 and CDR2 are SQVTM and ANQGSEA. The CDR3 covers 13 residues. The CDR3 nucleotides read TGCAGCGTTGCCCGGAATCTTCACACTGAAGCTTTCTTT. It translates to CSVARNLHTEAFF.

The CDR3 nucleotides read TGTGCCAGCAGTTCGGGACAGGGAGGGGGTTCACCCCTCCACTTT. It specifies CASSSGQGGGSPLHF. The genes are TRBV12-3 or TRBV12-4 and TRBJ1-6; 9 positions match TRBD1. The CDR3 loop spans 15 amino acids. The J segment lost 9 bases and the V segment lost 4 bases, leaving 7 bases of the junction unmatched.

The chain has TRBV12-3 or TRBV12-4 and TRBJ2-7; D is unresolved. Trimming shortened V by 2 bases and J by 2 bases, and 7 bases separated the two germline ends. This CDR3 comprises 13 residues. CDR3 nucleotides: TGTGCCAGCAGTTTAACAGCGCCCTACGAGCAGTACTTC. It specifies CASSLTAPYEQYF.

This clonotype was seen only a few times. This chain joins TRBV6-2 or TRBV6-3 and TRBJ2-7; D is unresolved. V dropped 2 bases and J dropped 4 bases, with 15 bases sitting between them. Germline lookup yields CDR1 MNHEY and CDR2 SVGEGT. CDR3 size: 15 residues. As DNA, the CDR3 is TGTGCCAGCAGTTACCGGATTTCCAGCCTATACGAGCAGTACTTC. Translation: CASSYRISSLYEQYF.

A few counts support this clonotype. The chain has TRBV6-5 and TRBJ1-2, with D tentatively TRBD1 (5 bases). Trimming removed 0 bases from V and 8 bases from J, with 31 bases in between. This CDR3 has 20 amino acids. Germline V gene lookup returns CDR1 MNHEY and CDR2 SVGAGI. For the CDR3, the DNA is TGTGCCAGCAGTTACTCGAATCTCTACCTACACCGGGGCGCTGGGGCCGGCTACACCTTC. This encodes CASSYSNLYLHRGAGAGYTF.

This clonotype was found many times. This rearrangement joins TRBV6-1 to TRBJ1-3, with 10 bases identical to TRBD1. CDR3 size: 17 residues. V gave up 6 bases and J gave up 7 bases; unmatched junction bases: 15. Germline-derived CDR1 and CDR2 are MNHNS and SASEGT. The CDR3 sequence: CASSHPGQGPQGNTIYF. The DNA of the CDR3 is TGTGCCAGCAGCCATCCGGGACAGGGGCCCCAGGGTAACACCATATATTTT.